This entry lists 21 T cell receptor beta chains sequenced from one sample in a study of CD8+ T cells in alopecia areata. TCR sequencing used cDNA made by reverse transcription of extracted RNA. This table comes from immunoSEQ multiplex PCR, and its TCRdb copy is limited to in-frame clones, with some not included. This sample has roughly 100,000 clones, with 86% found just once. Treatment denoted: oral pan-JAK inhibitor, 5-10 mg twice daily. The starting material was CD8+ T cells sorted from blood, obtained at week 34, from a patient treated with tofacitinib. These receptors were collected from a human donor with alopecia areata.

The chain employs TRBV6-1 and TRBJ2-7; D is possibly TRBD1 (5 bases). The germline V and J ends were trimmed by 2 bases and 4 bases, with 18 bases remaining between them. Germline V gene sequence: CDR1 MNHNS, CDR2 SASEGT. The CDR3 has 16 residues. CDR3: CASSELWAGSAYEQYF. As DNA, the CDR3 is TGTGCCAGCAGTGAACTCTGGGCAGGGTCGGCGTACGAGCAGTACTTC.

The DNA of the CDR3 is TGCGCCAGCAGCTTGGCCCTGACAGGGCTGAGCTCCTACAATGAGCAGTTCTTC. It translates to CASSLALTGLSSYNEQFF. The V call is TRBV5-1, the J call TRBJ2-1; TRBD1 agrees at 7 bases. This CDR3 spans 18 amino acids. Losses at the gene ends were 0 bases for V and 0 bases for J; bases not matched to a gene: 9. The germline V gene has CDR1 SGHRS and CDR2 YFSETQ.

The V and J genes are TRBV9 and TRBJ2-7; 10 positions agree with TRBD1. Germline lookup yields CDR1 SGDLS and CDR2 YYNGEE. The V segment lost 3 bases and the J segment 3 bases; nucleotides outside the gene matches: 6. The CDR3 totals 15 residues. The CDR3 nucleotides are TGTGCCAGCAGCGGTGAGACAGGGGGCTACTACGAGCAGTACTTC. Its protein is CASSGETGGYYEQYF.

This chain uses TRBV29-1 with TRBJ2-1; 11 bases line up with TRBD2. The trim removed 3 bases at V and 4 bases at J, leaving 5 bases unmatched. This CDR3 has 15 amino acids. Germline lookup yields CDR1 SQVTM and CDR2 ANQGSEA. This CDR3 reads CSVDRRLAGYNEQFF. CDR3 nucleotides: TGCAGCGTTGACAGGAGACTAGCGGGATACAATGAGCAGTTCTTC.

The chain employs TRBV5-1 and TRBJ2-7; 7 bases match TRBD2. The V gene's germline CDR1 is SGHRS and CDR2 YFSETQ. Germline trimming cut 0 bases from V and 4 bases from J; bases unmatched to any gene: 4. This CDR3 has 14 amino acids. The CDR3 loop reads CASSLEGGVYEQYF. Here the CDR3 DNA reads TGCGCCAGCAGCTTGGAGGGAGGGGTGTACGAGCAGTACTTC.

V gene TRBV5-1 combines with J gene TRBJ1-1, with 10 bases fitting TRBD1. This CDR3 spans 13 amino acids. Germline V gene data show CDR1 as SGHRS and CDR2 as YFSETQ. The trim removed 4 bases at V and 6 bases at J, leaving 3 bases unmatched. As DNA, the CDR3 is TGCGCCAGCAGCCAAGGACAGGGGGCTGAAGCTTTCTTT. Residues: CASSQGQGAEAFF. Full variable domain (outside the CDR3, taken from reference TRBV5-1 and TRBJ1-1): KAGVTQTPRYLIKTRGQQVTLSCSPISGHRSVSWYQQTPGQGLQFLFEYFSETQRNKGNFPGRFSGRQFSNSRSEMNVSTLELGDSALYLCASSQGQGAEAFFGQGTRLTVV.

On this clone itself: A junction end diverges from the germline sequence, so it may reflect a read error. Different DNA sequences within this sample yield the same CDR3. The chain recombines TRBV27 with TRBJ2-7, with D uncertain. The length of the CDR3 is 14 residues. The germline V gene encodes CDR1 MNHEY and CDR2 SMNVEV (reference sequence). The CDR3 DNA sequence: TGCGCCAGCAGTTTATCGGGCAGGATCCACGAGCAGTACTTC. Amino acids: CASSLSGRIHEQYF.

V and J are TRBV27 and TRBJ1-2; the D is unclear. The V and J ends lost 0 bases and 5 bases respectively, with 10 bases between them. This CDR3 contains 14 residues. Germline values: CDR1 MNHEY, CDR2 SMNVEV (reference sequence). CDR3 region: CASSLSEAGYGYTF. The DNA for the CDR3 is TGTGCCAGCAGTTTATCCGAAGCAGGATATGGCTACACCTTC.

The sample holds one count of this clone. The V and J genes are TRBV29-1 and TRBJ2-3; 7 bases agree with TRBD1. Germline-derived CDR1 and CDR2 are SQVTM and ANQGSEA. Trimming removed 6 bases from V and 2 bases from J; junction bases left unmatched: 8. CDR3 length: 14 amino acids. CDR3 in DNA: TGCAGCGTAGAACCGGGACAGATCACAGATACGCAGTATTTT. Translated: CSVEPGQITDTQYF.

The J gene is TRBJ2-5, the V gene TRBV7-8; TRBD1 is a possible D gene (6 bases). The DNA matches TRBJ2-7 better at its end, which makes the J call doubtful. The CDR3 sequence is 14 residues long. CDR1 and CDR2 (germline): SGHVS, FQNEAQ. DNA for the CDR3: TGTGCCAGCAGCTTCGAGGCAGGGGACTACGAGCAGTACTTC. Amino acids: CASSFEAGDYEQYF.

CDR3 region: CAWSVLGLQVPYEQYF. In DNA, the CDR3 is TGTGCCTGGAGTGTGCTTGGTTTACAGGTCCCCTACGAGCAGTACTTC. This chain uses TRBV30 with TRBJ2-7; D might be TRBD1 (5 bases). The V gene's germline CDR1 is GTSNPN and CDR2 SVGIG (reference sequence). Deletions cut 0 bases from V and 2 bases from J, with 17 bases between. The CDR3 runs 16 residues.

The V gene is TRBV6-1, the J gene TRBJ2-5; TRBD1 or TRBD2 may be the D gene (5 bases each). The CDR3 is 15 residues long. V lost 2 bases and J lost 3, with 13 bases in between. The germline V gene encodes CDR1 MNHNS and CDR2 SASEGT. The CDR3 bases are TGTGCCAGCAGTGAAACCCGGGACCACAAAGAGACCCAGTACTTC. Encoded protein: CASSETRDHKETQYF.

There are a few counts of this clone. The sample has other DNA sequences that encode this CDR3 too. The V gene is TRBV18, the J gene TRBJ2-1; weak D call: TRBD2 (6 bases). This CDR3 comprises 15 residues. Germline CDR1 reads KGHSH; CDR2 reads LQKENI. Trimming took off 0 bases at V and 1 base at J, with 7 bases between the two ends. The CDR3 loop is CASSPPGTSYNEQFF. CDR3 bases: TGTGCCAGCTCACCACCGGGGACTTCCTACAATGAGCAGTTCTTC.

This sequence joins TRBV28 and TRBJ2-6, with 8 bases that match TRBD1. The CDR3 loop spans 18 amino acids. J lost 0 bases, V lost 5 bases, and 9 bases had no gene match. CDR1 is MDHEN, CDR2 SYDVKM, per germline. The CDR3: CASSTWDRRHSGANVLTF. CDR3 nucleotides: TGTGCCAGCAGTACCTGGGACAGGCGACACTCTGGGGCCAACGTCCTGACTTTC.

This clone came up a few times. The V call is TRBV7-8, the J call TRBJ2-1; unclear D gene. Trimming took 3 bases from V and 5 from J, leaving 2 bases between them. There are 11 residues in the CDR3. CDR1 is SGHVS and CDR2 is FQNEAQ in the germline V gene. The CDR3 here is CASSFDNEQFF. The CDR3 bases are TGTGCCAGCAGCTTCGACAATGAGCAGTTCTTC.

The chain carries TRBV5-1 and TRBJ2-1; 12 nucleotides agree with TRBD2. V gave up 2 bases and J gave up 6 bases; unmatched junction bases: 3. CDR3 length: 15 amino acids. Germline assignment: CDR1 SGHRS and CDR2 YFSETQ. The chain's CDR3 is CASSFLAGGLNEQFF. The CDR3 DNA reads TGCGCCAGCAGCTTCCTAGCGGGGGGGCTCAATGAGCAGTTCTTC.

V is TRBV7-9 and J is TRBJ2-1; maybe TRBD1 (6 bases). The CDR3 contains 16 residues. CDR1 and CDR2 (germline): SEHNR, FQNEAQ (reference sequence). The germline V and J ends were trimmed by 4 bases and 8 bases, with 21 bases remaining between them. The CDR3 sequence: CASSYGAQGARDEQFF. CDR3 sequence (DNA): TGTGCCAGCAGCTACGGGGCACAGGGTGCCCGGGATGAGCAGTTCTTC.

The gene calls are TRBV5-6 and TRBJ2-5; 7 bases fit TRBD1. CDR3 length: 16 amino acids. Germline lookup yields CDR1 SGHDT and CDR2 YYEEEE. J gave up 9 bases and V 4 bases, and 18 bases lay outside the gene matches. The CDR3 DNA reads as TGTGCCAGCAGCGACCGGTCGACAGGGCTGGGATGGGCCCAGTACTTC. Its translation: CASSDRSTGLGWAQYF.

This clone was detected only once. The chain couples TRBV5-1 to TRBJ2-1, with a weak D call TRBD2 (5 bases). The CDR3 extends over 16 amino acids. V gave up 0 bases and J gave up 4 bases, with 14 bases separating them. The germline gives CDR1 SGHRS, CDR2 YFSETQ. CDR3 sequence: CASSLAGGPPYNEQFF. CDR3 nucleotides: TGCGCCAGCAGCTTGGCCGGCGGGCCCCCTTACAATGAGCAGTTCTTC.

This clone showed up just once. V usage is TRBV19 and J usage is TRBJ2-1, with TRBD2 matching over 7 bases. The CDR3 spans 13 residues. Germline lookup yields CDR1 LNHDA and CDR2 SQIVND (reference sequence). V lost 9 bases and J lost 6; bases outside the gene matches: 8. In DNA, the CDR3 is TGTGCCAGCGGACTAGGGCGGATCAATGAGCAGTTCTTC. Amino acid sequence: CASGLGRINEQFF.

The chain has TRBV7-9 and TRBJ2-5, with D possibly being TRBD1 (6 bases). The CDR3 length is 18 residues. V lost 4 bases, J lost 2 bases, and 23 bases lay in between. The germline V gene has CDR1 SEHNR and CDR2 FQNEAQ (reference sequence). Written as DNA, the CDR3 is TGTGCCAGCAGCTCGAACCGCACCCCCAGGGGCGGTCAAGAGACCCAGTACTTC. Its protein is CASSSNRTPRGGQETQYF.